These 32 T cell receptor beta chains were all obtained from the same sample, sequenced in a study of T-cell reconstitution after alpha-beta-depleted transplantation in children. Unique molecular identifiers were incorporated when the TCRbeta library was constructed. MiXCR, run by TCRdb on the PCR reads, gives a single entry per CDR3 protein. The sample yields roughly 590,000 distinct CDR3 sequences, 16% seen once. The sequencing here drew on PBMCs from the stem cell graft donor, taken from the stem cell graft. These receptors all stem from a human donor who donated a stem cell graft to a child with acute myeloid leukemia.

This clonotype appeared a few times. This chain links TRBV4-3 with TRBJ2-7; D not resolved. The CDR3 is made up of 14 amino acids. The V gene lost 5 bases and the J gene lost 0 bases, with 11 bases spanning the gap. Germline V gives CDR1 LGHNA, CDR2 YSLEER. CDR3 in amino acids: CASSSFRASYEQYF. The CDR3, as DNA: TGCGCCAGCAGCTCTTTCCGGGCCTCCTACGAGCAGTACTTC.

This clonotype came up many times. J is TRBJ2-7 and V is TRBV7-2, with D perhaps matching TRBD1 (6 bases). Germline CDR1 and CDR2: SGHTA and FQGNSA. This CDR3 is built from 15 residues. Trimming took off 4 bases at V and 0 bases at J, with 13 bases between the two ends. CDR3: CASSSPTGGSYEQYF. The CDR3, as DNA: TGTGCCAGCAGCTCACCGACAGGAGGCTCCTACGAGCAGTACTTC.

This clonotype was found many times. The CDR3 protein is CASSESNEQFF. In DNA, the CDR3 is TGTGCCAGCAGTGAATCGAATGAGCAGTTCTTC. The genes are TRBV25-1 and TRBJ2-1; D gene uncertain. This CDR3 region has 11 residues. Between the trimmed V and J ends, which lost 1 base and 7 bases, there was a span of 2 bases. The V gene's germline CDR1 is MGHDK and CDR2 SYGVNS.

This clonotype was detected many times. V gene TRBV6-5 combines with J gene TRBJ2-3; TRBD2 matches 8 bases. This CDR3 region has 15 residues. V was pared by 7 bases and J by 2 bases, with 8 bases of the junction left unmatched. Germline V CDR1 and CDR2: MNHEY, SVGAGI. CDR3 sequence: CASTSTSGFTDTQYF. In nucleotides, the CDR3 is TGTGCCAGCACTTCAACTAGCGGCTTCACAGATACGCAGTATTTT.

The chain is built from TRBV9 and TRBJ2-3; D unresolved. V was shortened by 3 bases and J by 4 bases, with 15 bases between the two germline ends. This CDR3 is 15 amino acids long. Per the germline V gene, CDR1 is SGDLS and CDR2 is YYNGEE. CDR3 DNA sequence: TGTGCCAGCAGCGCCCACTCGCCACGGGCAGATACGCAGTATTTT. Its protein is CASSAHSPRADTQYF.

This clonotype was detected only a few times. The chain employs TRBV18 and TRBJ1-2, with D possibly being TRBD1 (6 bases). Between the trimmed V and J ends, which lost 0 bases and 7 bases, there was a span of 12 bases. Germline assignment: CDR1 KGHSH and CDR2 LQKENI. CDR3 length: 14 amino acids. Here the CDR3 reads CASSPPVRGGGYTF. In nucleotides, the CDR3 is TGTGCCAGCTCACCACCGGTCAGGGGTGGTGGCTACACCTTC.

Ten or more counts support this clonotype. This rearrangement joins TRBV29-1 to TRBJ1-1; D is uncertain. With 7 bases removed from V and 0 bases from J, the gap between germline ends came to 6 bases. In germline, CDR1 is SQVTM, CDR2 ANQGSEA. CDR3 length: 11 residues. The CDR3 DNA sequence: TGCAGCGCCCTTGTGAACACTGAAGCTTTCTTT. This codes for CSALVNTEAFF.

In nucleotides, the CDR3 is TGTGCCAGCAGCGTAGAGTCGTGGGGAGGGGAGACCCAGTACTTC. As protein: CASSVESWGGETQYF. The V and J genes are TRBV9 and TRBJ2-5; 7 nucleotides match TRBD2. CDR1 and CDR2 from the germline V gene are SGDLS and YYNGEE. The CDR3 covers 15 residues. The trim removed 0 bases at V and 5 bases at J, leaving 7 bases unmatched. Together with reference TRBV9 and TRBJ2-5, the CDR3 gives the full variable domain: DSGVTQTPKHLITATGQRVTLRCSPRSGDLSVYWYQQSLDQGLQFLIQYYNGEERAKGNILERFSAQQFPDLHSELNLSSLELGDSALYFCASSVESWGGETQYFGPGTRLLVL.

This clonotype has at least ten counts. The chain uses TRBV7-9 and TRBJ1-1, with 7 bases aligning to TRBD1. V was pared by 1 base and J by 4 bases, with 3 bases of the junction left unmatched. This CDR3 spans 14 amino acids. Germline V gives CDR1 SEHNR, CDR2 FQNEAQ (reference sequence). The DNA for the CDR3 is TGTGCCAGCAGCTTAGGGGCAGGGGGCACTGAAGCTTTCTTT. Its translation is CASSLGAGGTEAFF.

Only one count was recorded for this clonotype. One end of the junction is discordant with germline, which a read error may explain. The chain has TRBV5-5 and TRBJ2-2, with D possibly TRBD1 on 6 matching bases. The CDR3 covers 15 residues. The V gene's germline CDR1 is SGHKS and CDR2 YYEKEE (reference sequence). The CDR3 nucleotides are TGTGCCAGCAGCTTGAGGGGGAGCCAGACCGGGGAGCCGTTTTTT. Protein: CASSLRGSQTGEPFF.

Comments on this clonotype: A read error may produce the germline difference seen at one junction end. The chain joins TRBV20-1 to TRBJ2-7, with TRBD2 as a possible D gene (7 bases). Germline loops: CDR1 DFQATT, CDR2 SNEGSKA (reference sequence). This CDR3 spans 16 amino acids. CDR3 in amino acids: CCARDEGGGSSYEQYF. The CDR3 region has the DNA TGCTGTGCTAGAGACGAAGGGGGGGGCTCCTCCTACGAGCAGTACTTC.

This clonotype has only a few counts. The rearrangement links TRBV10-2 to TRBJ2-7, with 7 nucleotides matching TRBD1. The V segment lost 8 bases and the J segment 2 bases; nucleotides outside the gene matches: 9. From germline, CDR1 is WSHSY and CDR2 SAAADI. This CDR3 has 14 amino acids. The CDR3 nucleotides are TGCGCCAGCGCAGAGACAGGGCCCACCTACGAGCAGTACGTC. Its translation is CASAETGPTYEQYV.

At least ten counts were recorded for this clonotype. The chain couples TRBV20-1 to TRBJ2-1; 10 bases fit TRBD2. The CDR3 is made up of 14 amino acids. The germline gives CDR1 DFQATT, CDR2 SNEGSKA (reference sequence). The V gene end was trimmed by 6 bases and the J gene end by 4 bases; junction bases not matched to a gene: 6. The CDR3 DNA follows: TGCAGTGCAGACAAGCGGGGGGGTTACAATGAGCAGTTCTTC. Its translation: CSADKRGGYNEQFF.

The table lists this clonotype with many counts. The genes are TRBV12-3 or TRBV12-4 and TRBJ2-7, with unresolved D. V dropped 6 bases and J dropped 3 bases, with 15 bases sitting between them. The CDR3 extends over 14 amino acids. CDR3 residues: CASSSDGFSYEQYV. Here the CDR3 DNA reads TGTGCCAGCAGCTCCGACGGATTTAGCTACGAGCAGTACGTC.

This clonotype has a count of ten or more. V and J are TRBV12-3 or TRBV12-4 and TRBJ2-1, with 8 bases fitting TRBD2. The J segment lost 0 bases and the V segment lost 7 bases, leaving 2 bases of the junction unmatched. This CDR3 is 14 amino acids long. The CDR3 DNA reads TGTGCCAGCATCCGGGGGGGCTCCTACAATGAGCAGTTCTTC. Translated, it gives CASIRGGSYNEQFF.

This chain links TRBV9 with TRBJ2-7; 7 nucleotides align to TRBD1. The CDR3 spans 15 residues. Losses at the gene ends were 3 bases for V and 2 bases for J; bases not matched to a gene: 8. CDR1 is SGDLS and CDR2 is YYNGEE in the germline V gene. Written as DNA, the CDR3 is TGTGCCAGCAGCGAGGGGGACAGCCTAACCTACGAGCAGTACTTC. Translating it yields CASSEGDSLTYEQYF.

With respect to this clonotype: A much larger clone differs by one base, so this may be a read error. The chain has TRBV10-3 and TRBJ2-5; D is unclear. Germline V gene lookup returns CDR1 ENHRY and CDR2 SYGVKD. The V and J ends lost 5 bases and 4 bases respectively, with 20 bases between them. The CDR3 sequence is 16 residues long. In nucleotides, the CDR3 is TGTGCCATCAGTCGAGCCCTGGCCCTACCCAGAGAGACCCAGTACTTC. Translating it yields CAISRALALPRETQYF.

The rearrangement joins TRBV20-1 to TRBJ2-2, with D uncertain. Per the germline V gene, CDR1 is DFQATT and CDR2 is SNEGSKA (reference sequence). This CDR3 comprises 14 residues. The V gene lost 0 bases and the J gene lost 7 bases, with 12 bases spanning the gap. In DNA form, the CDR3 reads TGCAGTGCTAGAGATCCCCGACAAGTCGGGGAGCTGTTTTTT. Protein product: CSARDPRQVGELFF.

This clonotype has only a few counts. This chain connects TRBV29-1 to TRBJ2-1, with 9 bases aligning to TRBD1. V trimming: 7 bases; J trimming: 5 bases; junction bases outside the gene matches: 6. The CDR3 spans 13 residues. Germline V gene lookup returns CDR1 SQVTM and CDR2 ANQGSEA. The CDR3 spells CSARGDRDNEQFF. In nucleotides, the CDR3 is TGCAGCGCCCGGGGGGACAGGGACAATGAGCAGTTCTTC.

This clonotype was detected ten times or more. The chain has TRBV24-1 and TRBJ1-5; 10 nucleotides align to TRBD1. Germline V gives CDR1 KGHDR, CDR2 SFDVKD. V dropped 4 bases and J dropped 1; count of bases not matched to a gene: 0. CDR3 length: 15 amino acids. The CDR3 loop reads CATSEGQGSNQPQHF. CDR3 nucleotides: TGTGCCACCAGTGAGGGACAGGGGAGCAATCAGCCCCAGCATTTT.

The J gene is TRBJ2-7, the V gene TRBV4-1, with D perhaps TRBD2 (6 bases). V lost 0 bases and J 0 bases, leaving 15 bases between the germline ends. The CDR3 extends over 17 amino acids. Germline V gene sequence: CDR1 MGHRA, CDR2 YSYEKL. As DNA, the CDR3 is TGCGCCAGCAGCCAAGATCCCGTAGGGGACTTCTCCTACGAGCAGTACTTC. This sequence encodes CASSQDPVGDFSYEQYF.

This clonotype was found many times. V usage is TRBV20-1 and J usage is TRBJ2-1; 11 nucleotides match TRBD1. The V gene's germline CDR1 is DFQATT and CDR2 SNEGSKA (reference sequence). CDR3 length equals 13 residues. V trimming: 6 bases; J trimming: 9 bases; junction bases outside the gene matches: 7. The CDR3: CSAPDRGPGEQFF. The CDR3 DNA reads TGCAGTGCCCCGGACAGGGGGCCGGGTGAGCAGTTCTTC.

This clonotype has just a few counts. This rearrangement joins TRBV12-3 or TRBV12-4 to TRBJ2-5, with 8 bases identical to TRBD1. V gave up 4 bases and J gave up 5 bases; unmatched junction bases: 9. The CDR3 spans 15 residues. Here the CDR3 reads CASSYVWTGKETQYF. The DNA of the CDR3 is TGTGCCAGCAGTTACGTCTGGACAGGGAAGGAGACCCAGTACTTC.

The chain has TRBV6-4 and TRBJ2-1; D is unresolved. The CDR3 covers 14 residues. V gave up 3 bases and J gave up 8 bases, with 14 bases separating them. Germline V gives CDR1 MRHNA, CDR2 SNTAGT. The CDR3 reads CASSEHGQSDEQFF. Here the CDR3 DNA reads TGTGCCAGCAGTGAACACGGGCAGAGCGATGAGCAGTTCTTC.

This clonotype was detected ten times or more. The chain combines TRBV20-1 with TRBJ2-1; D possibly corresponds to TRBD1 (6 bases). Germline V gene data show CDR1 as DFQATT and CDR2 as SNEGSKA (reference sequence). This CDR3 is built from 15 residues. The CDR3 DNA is TGCAGCCTAAGGGACACTGGCCTCTCCTACAATGAGCAGTTCTTC. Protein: CSLRDTGLSYNEQFF.

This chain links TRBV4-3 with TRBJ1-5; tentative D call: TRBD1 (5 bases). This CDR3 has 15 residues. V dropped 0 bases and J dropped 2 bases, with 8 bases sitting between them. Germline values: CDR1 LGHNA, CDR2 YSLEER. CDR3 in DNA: TGCGCCAGCAGCCAAGATCCAGGGCGCAATCAGCCCCAGCATTTT. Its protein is CASSQDPGRNQPQHF.

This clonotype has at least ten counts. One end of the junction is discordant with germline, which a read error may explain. This CDR3 is CASSLQGRTEAFF. The CDR3 DNA reads TGCGCCAGCAGCTTACAGGGTAGGACTGAAGCTTTCTTT. The genes are TRBV12-3 or TRBV12-4 and TRBJ1-1; tentative D call: TRBD1 (6 bases). The CDR3 length is 13 residues.

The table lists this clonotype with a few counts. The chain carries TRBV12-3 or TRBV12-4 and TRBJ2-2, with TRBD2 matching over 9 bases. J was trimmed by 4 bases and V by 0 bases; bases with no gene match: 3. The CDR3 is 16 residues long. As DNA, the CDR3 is TGTGCCAGCAGTTTAGCGCCTAGCGGGGCCACCGGGGAGCTGTTTTTT. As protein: CASSLAPSGATGELFF.

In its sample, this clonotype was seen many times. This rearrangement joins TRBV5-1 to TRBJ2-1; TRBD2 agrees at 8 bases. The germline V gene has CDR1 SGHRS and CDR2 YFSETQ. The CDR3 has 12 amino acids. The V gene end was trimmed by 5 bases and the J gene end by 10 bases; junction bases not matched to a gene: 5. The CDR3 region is CASRVAGQEQFF. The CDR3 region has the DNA TGCGCCAGCAGGGTAGCGGGGCAGGAGCAGTTCTTC.

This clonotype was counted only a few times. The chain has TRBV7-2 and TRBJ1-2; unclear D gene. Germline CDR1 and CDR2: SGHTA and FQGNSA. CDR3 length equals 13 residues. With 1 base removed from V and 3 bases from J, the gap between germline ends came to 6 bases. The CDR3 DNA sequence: TGTGCCAGCAGCTTAGAAGTTTACTATGGCTACACCTTC. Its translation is CASSLEVYYGYTF.

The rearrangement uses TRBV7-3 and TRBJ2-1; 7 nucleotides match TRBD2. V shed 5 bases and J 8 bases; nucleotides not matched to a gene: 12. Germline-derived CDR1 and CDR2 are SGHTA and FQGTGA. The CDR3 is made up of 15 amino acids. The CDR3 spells CASSRTGGFEDEQFF. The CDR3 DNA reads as TGTGCCAGCAGCCGGACGGGGGGTTTCGAAGATGAGCAGTTCTTC.

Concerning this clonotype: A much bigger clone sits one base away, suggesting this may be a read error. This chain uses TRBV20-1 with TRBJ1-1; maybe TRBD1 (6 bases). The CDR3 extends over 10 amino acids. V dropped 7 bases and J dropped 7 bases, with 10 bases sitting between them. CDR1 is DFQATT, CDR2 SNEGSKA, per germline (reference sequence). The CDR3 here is CSDIQGEAFF. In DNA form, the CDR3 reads TGCAGTGACATACAGGGTGAAGCTTTCTTT.